The sequence of this TCR beta chain was determined in a study of blood T cells in healthy people across ages. Samples each yielded at least 6 micrograms of total RNA. It was with a sample-barcoded 5' primer and a J-beta primer mix that a second PCR of roughly 6 to 12 cycles was run. Tagging of each cDNA molecule was performed by a template-switch adaptor with 12 random nucleotides. Each CDR3 protein gets one entry after TCRdb re-called the 5' RACE reads with MiXCR. The repertoire includes about 940,000 distinct CDR3 sequences, roughly 43% of them detected once, and roughly 13% sits in the top ten. The study's findings and limits: The fall in TCR beta diversity per million T cells was roughly linear with age. Diversity estimated from one million T cells was considered an underestimate.

Notes on this clonotype: The antigen is unknown.

Germline assignment: CDR1 SGHKS and CDR2 YYEKEE (reference sequence). J gave up 11 bases and V 4 bases, and 13 bases lay outside the gene matches. The CDR3 has 14 amino acids. This clonotype originated in a young man in good health. V gene TRBV5-5 combines with J gene TRBJ2-5; 8 nucleotides line up with TRBD1. Source material: blood. The CDR3 sequence: CASSTGQGPGEQYF. The CDR3, as DNA: TGTGCCAGCAGCACCGGACAGGGTCCTGGGGAGCAGTACTTC.